This T cell receptor (beta chain) appears in the sequencing data of a study of T cell clusters in autoimmune cytopenias. One tube held mixed TRB-A and TRB-B primer pools for touch-down PCR. TCRdb reanalyzed the multiplex PCR reads, giving one entry per CDR3 protein sequence and no DNA. The listing records just over 6,000 distinct CDR3 sequences. TRB amplification used approximately 250 ng of peripheral blood genomic DNA. This CDR3 region has 16 residues. The germline gives CDR1 MDHEN, CDR2 SYDVKM. This sample was shared with a second study, whose subject was T cell repertoires in aging, cancer and after chemotherapy. According to that study: Clear clonal overlap appeared across healthy donor samples taken over several months to years.

Sequenced sample: peripheral blood. This TCR was recovered from a human donor in good health. V and J are TRBV28 and TRBJ1-3. The CDR3: CASRRDSIPEGNTIYF.